The T cell receptor beta chain described here comes from a study of T cell changes during pregnancy in multiple sclerosis. Clones were read by immunoSEQ multiplex PCR, and TCRdb kept only the in-frame ones, dropping some. The sample lists roughly 48,000 clones, approximately 95% occurring once. Per germline, CDR1 LNHDA and CDR2 SQIVND (reference sequence). Trimming took 7 bases from V and 4 from J, leaving 19 bases between them. This CDR3 comprises 15 residues. This clonotype was obtained from a female donor with multiple sclerosis, enrolled in a pregnancy study. This specimen consisted of CD8+ T cells from peripheral blood mononuclear cells, obtained in the first trimester of pregnancy. J is TRBJ1-1 and V is TRBV19, with D possibly TRBD1 on 5 matching bases. Written as DNA, the CDR3 is TGTGCCAGTACCCTATCTGCAGGAGGGGTCACTGAAGCTTTCTTT. Residues: CASTLSAGGVTEAFF. The full variable domain, rest sourced from reference TRBV19 and TRBJ1-1, is DGGITQSPKYLFRKEGQNVTLSCEQNLNHDAMYWYRQDPGQGLRLIYYSQIVNDFQKGDIAEGYSVSREKKESFPLTVTSAQKNPTAFYLCASTLSAGGVTEAFFGQGTRLTVV.